The sequence of this T cell receptor (beta chain) was determined in a study of shared clonotypes between healthy human individuals. Whole-study context: Each donor contributed plates that comprised three CD4 naive, three CD4 memory, two CD8 naive and one CD8 memory.

The length of the CDR3 is 15 residues. Germline values: CDR1 SGHRS, CDR2 YFSETQ. V dropped 5 bases and J dropped 5; count of bases not matched to a gene: 12. Each cell subset's genomic DNA was divided evenly among several immunoSEQ plates. TCRdb's table, derived via immunoSEQ multiplex PCR, lists solely in-frame clones and lacks some. Here the sample spans roughly 2.6 million clones, more than 90% being singletons. The authors divided CD4+ cells into CD45RA+ naive and CD45RA-negative memory subsets. V and J are TRBV5-1 and TRBJ2-7; TRBD2 agrees at 8 bases. The TCR sequence derives from a man between 18 and 29 years old in good health. The sequencing input was naive CD4+ T cells sorted from blood. Subset in this sample: CD45RA+ positively selected. The CDR3 nucleotides read TGCGCCAGCAGGCGGGAGCGGGGGATGAGAAACGAGCAGTACTTC. It codes for CASRRERGMRNEQYF.